The T cell receptor beta chain under discussion was sequenced for a study of vaccination and CD4 T cells after COVID-19. The treatment: roughly nine-day PBMC culture with coronavirus spike peptide pools or control peptides (ViraFEST assay). General study points: Detection of a median around 86% of reactive clones in convalescent patients was confined to the period after vaccination. Spike mono-reactivity was shown by 304 of 307 vaccine-specific clones in convalescent patients.

Comment on this clonotype: The antigen is not known.

The germline V gene has CDR1 SSHAT and CDR2 FNYEAQ (reference sequence). The CDR3 contains 14 residues. V lost 5 bases and J lost 4; bases outside the gene matches: 4. The Oncomine TCR Beta short-read assay was applied to DNA of cultured CD4+ T cells. MiXCR, run by TCRdb on the PCR reads, gives a single entry per CDR3 protein. This table holds under 20,000 distinct CDR3 sequences, about 40% found once. V and J are TRBV7-7 and TRBJ2-3; 9 bases are shared with TRBD2. This receptor was identified in a human donor who had recovered from COVID-19. Sequenced: CD4+ T cells from blood, cultured in vitro. The chain's CDR3 is CASSQGTSPDTQYF. CDR3 nucleotide sequence: TGTGCCAGCAGCCAAGGGACTAGCCCAGATACGCAGTATTTT.